This T cell receptor (beta chain) appears in the sequencing data of a study of technical replicates of blood from several donors. The data were produced by immunoSEQ multiplex PCR, yet TCRdb's version contains in-frame clones alone and is incomplete. The table has 60,000 or so clones, 87% seen once; the top ten hold less than 5.5%. CDR3 length: 18 residues. The rearrangement links TRBV1 to TRBJ2-7; the D segment call TRBD2 is taken from the table without a DNA check. TRBV1 is annotated as a pseudogene. Sequences were obtained from PBMCs. The sequence came from a human donor in good health. Some clones in this sample may be carry-over from other donors' samples. CDR3 DNA sequence: TGCACCAGCAGCCAAGCTACCCCTTCGGAGTCGACCGGAAGCGAGCAGTACTTC. It is translated as CTSSQATPSESTGSEQYF.